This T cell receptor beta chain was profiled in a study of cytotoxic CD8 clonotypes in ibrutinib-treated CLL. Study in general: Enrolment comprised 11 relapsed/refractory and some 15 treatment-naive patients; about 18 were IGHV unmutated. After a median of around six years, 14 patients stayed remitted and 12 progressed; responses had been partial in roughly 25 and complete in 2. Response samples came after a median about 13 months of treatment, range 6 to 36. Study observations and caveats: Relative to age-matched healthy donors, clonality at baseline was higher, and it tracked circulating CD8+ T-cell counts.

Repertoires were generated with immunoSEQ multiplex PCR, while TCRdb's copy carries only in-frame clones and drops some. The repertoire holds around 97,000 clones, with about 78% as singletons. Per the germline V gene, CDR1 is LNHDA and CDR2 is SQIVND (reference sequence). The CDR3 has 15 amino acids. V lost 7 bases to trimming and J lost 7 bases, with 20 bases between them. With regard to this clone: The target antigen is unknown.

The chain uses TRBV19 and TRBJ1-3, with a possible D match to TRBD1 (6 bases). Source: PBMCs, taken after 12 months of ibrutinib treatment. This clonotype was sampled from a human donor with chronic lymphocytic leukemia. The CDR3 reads CASTKPADSRNTIYF. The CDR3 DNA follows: TGTGCCAGTACCAAACCCGCGGACAGCCGGAACACCATATATTTT. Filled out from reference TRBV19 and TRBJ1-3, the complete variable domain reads DGGITQSPKYLFRKEGQNVTLSCEQNLNHDAMYWYRQDPGQGLRLIYYSQIVNDFQKGDIAEGYSVSREKKESFPLTVTSAQKNPTAFYLCASTKPADSRNTIYFGEGSWLTVV.